This TCR beta chain was identified in a study of T-cell memory formation after mild COVID-19. MiXCR, applied by TCRdb to the 5' RACE reads, yields one record per CDR3 protein. This table holds around 110,000 distinct CDR3 sequences, about a sixth found once. The CDR3 has 14 amino acids. Germline V lookup: CDR1 SGHAT, CDR2 FQDESV (reference sequence). The V and J ends lost 1 base and 8 bases respectively, with 12 bases between them. The sequenced sample was PBMCs or a T cell subset sorted from them (not recorded which). This sequence was found in an adult woman who had mild COVID-19 (a few samples of this study predate the infection). Cell type and time point are not known. The V call is TRBV11-1, the J call TRBJ2-1; no clear D. CDR3 in DNA: TGTGCCAGCAGCTTAGTTGCAACGAACGATGAGCAGTTCTTC. Amino acids: CASSLVATNDEQFF.